A selection of T cell receptor beta chains follows, all from one sample in a study of control samples from healthy donors and cancer patients. Data came from immunoSEQ multiplex PCR; TCRdb stores just in-frame clones and leaves some out. The profile shows roughly 140,000 clones, 75% to 90% of them singletons. Sequenced input: blood. The receptors shown here come from a young man in good health. Both conserved end residues are part of each CDR3. A D gene is named only where the DNA matches it firmly. Some rows have no size entry. The others give once, few or many, or a class for an expanded clone.

abundance | j_gene | d_gene | v_gene | CDR3aa | CDR3nt
NA | TRBJ1-2 | NA | TRBV18 | CASSPIIRDGYTF | TGTGCCAGCTCACCGATCATCAGGGATGGCTACACCTTC
NA | TRBJ2-2 | TRBD2 | TRBV19 | CASSSGTSGMNTGELFF | TGTGCCAGTAGTTCCGGGACTAGCGGGATGAACACCGGGGAGCTGTTTTTT
NA | TRBJ2-1 | NA | TRBV7-3 | CASSLSGGPDNEQFF | TGTGCCAGCAGCTTATCCGGGGGGCCAGACAATGAGCAGTTCTTC
NA | TRBJ2-2 | NA | TRBV5-6 | CASRRTAGGTGELFF | TGTGCCAGCAGAAGGACAGCCGGCGGGACCGGGGAGCTGTTTTTT
few | TRBJ2-7 | TRBD1 | TRBV6-6 | CASRIPGQGYEQYF | TGTGCCAGCAGAATACCGGGACAGGGCTACGAGCAGTACTTC
NA | TRBJ2-3 | TRBD2 | TRBV7-2 | CASSIERGSTDTQYF | TGTGCCAGCAGCATCGAGCGGGGGAGCACAGATACGCAGTATTTT
NA | TRBJ2-7 | TRBD2 | TRBV13 | CASSLVAGGGEQYF | TGTGCCAGCAGCTTGGTAGCGGGAGGAGGCGAGCAGTACTTC
NA | TRBJ1-5 | TRBD1 | TRBV7-2 | CASSLVAGGYQPQHF | TGTGCCAGCAGCTTAGTGGCAGGGGGCTACCAGCCCCAGCATTTT
NA | TRBJ2-7 | TRBD2 | TRBV9 | CASSSGPSRGGRTYEQYF | TGTGCCAGCAGCTCCGGACCCTCGAGAGGCGGGAGGACCTACGAGCAGTACTTC
NA | TRBJ2-4 | TRBD2 | TRBV18 | CASSPRAGGPVGIQYF | TGTGCCAGCTCACCGAGAGCGGGAGGCCCCGTAGGCATTCAGTACTTC
NA | TRBJ2-3 | NA | TRBV5-1 | CASSLGTRNRGTDTQYF | TGCGCCAGCAGCTTGGGGACTAGAAACAGGGGCACAGATACGCAGTATTTT
NA | TRBJ2-1 | TRBD2 | TRBV6-4 | CASSEASGIYNEQFF | TGTGCCAGCAGTGAGGCTAGCGGAATCTACAATGAGCAGTTCTTC
NA | TRBJ1-6 | TRBD1 | TRBV3-1/TRBV3-2 | CASSQGGPGQAHF | TGTGCCAGCAGCCAGGGGGGCCCCGGACAGGCCCACTTT
NA | TRBJ2-2 | NA | TRBV19 | CASRPVAGNSNGELFF | TGTGCCAGTAGACCCGTGGCAGGGAATAGTAACGGGGAGCTGTTTTTT
NA | TRBJ2-7 | NA | TRBV11-3 | CASSQKGDEQYF | TGTGCCAGCAGTCAAAAGGGTGACGAGCAGTACTTC
medium-sized | TRBJ1-5 | NA | TRBV19 | CASSFDPMSNQPQHF | TGTGCCAGTAGTTTTGATCCCATGAGCAATCAGCCCCAGCATTTT
NA | TRBJ1-5 | NA | TRBV7-2 | CASSLGAYEWGQPQHF | TGTGCCAGCAGCTTAGGTGCCTACGAATGGGGTCAGCCCCAGCATTTT
NA | TRBJ2-5 | NA | TRBV30 | CAWSDQETQYF | TGTGCCTGGAGTGATCAAGAGACCCAGTACTTC
NA | TRBJ2-1 | TRBD2 | TRBV9 | CASSGDSGGARVEQFF | TGTGCCAGCAGCGGGGATAGCGGGGGGGCCCGGGTTGAGCAGTTCTTC
NA | TRBJ1-3 | TRBD1 | TRBV27 | CASSKTGGNTIYF | TGTGCCAGCAGCAAGACAGGGGGCAACACCATATATTTT
NA | TRBJ1-1 | NA | TRBV7-9 | CASSLYPGQTNTEAFF | TGTGCCAGCAGTTTATATCCGGGACAAACGAACACTGAAGCTTTCTTT